The clone carrying this T cell receptor beta chain was seen more than once but under ten times. CDR3 size: 15 residues. V lost 4 bases to trimming and J lost 6 bases; unmatched junction nucleotides: 5. Germline V CDR1 and CDR2: MNHEY, SMNVEV (reference sequence). The assay was immunoSEQ multiplex PCR, and TCRdb's table has in-frame clones only and misses some. The data contain 210,000 or so clones, about 94% of them singletons. The record originates from a study of T cell responses to AZD1222 COVID-19 vaccine. The clonotype comes from an adult who received the MenACWY meningococcal vaccine as a control. Specimen: peripheral blood, collected 28 days after the second dose of the MenACWY control vaccine. The chain recombines TRBV27 with TRBJ2-2; 10 nucleotides match TRBD1. The DNA for the CDR3 is TGTGCCAGCAGTTGGGGACAGGGGATGGCCGGGGAGCTGTTTTTT. This codes for CASSWGQGMAGELFF.